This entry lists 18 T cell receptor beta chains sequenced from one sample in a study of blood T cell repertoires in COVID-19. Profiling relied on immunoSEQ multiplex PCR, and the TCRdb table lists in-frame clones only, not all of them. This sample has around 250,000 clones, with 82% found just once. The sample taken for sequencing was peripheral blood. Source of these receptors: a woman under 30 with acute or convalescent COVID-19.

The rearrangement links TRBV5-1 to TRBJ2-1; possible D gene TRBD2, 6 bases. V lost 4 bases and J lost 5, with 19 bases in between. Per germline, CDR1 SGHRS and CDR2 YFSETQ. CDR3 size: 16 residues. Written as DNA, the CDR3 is TGCGCCAGCAGCGCGGGGCTACTCTTCATCAACAATGAGCAGTTCTTC. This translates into CASSAGLLFINNEQFF. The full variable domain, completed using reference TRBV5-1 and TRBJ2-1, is KAGVTQTPRYLIKTRGQQVTLSCSPISGHRSVSWYQQTPGQGLQFLFEYFSETQRNKGNFPGRFSGRQFSNSRSEMNVSTLELGDSALYLCASSAGLLFINNEQFFGPGTRLTVL.

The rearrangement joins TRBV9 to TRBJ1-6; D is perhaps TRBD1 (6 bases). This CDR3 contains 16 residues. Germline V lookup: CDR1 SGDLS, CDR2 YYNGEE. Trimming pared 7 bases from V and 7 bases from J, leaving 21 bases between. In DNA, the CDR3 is TGTGCCAGCCACCCTACAGGGCGAACCAGCAATTCACCCCTCCACTTT. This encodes CASHPTGRTSNSPLHF.

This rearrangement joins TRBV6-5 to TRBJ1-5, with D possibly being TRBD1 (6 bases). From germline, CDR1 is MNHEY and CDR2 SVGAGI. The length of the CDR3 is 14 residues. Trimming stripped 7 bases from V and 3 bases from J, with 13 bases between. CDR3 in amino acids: CASKSTGNNQPQHF. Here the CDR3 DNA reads TGTGCCAGCAAATCAACAGGGAACAATCAGCCCCAGCATTTT.

For the CDR3, the DNA is TGTGCCAGTACAGACGCGGAACTCACAGATACGCAGTATTTT. Translated, it gives CASTDAELTDTQYF. The chain combines TRBV19 with TRBJ2-3; D not certain. The CDR3 length is 14 residues. Germline CDR1 LNHDA, CDR2 SQIVND (reference sequence). V was pared by 7 bases and J by 2 bases, with 13 bases between.

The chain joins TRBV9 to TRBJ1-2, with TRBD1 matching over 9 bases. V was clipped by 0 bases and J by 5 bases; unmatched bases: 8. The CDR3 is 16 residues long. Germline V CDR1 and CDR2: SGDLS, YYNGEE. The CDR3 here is CASSVDRGTGSYGYTF. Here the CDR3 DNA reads TGTGCCAGCAGCGTAGACCGTGGGACAGGGAGTTATGGCTACACCTTC.

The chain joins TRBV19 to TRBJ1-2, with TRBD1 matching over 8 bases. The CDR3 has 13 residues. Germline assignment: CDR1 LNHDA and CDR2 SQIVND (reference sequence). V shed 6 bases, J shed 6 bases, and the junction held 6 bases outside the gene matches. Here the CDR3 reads CASSQGQGDGYTF. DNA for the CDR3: TGTGCCAGTAGCCAAGGACAGGGCGATGGCTACACCTTC.

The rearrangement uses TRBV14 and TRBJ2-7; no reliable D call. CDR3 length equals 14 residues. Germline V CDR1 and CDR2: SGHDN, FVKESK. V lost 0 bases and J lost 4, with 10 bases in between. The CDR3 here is CASSQDGFPYEQYF. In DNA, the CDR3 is TGTGCCAGCAGCCAAGACGGGTTCCCTTACGAGCAGTACTTC. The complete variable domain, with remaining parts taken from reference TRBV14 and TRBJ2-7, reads EAGVTQFPSHSVIEKGQTVTLRCDPISGHDNLYWYRRVMGKEIKFLLHFVKESKQDESGMPNNRFLAERTGGTYSTLKVQPAELEDSGVYFCASSQDGFPYEQYFGPGTRLTVT.

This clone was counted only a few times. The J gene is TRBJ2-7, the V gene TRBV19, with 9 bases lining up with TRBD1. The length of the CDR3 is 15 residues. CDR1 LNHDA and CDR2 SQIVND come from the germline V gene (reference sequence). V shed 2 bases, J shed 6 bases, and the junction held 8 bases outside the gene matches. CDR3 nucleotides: TGTGCCAGTAGTATAACCGGACAGGGGTTGGGCGAGCAGTACTTC. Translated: CASSITGQGLGEQYF.

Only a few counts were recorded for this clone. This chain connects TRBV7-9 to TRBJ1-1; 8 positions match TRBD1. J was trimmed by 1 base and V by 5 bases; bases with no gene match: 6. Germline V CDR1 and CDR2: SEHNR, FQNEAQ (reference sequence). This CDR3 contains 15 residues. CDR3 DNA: TGTGCCAGCAGCCCGGGGGACAGGAGGAACACTGAAGCTTTCTTT. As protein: CASSPGDRRNTEAFF.

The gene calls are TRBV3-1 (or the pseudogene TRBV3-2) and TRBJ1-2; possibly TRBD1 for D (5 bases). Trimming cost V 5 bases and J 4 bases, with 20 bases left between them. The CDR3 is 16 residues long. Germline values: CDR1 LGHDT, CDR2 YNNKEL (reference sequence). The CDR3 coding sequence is TGTGCCAGCAGCTCGCTGGGCGGGGGAAAGAGCTATGGCTACACCTTC. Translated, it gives CASSSLGGGKSYGYTF.

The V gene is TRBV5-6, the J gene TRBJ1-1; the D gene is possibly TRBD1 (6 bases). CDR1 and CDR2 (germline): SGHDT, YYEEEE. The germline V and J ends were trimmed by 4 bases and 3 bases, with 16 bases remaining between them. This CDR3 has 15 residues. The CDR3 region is CASSASINRDTEAFF. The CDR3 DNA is TGTGCCAGCAGCGCATCAATAAACAGGGACACTGAAGCTTTCTTT.

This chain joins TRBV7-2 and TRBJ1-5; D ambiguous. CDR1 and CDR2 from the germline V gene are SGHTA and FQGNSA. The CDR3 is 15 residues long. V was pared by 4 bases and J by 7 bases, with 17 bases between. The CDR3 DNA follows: TGTGCCAGCAGCTCCCGGAGGGAGGGCGGGCAGCCCCAGCATTTT. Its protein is CASSSRREGGQPQHF.

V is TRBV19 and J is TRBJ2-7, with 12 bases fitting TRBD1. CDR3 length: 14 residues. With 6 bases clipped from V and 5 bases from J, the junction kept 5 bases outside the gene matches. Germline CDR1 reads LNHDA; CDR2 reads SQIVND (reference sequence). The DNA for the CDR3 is TGTGCCAGTAGCGAGGGACAGGGGGCGGACGAGCAGTACTTC. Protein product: CASSEGQGADEQYF.

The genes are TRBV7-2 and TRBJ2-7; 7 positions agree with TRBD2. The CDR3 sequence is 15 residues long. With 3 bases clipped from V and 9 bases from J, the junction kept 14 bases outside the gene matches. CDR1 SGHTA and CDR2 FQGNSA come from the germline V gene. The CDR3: CASSFSTSRLLRQYF. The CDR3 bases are TGTGCCAGCAGCTTTTCGACTAGCCGACTATTGAGGCAGTACTTC.

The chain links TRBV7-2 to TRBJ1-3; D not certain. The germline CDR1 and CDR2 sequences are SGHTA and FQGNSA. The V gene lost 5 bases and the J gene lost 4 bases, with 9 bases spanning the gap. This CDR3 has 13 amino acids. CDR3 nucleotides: TGTGCCAGCAGCCCGACGACAGGAAACACCATATATTTT. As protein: CASSPTTGNTIYF.

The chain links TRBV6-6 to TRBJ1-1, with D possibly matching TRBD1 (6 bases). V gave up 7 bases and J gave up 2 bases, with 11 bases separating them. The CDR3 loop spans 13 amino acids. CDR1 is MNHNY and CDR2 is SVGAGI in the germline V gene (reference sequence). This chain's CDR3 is CASTRTENTEAFF. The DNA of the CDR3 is TGTGCCAGCACCCGGACAGAAAACACTGAAGCTTTCTTT.

The CDR3, as DNA: TGCGCCAGCAGCCCACTAGCGGGTTCTTCCTACGAGCAGTACTTC. It codes for CASSPLAGSSYEQYF. The chain links TRBV4-3 to TRBJ2-7; 9 bases fit TRBD2. Trimming cost V 4 bases and J 1 base; bases outside gene matches: 5. The CDR3 runs to 15 residues. Germline CDR1 LGHNA, CDR2 YSLEER.

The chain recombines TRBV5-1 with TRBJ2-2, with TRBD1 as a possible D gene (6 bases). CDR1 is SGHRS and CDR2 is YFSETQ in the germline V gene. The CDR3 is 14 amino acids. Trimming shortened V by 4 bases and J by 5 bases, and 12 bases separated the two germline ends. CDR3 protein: CASSPTGNTGELFF. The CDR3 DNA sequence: TGCGCCAGCAGCCCAACAGGGAATACCGGGGAGCTGTTTTTT. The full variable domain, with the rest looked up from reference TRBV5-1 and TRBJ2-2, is KAGVTQTPRYLIKTRGQQVTLSCSPISGHRSVSWYQQTPGQGLQFLFEYFSETQRNKGNFPGRFSGRQFSNSRSEMNVSTLELGDSALYLCASSPTGNTGELFFGEGSRLTVL.